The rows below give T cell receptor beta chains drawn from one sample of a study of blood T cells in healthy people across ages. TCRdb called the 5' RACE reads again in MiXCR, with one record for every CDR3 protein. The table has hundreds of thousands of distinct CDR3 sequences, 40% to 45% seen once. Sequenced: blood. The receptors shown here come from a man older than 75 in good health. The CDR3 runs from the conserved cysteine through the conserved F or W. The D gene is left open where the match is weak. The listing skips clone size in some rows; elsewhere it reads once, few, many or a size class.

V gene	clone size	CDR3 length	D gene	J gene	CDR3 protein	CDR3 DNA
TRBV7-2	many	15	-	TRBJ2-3	CASSLGAGGTDTQYF	TGTGCCAGCAGCTTAGGTGCCGGGGGCACAGATACGCAGTATTTT
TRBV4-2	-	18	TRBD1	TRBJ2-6	CASSPQTGVGTGANVLTF	TGTGCCAGCAGCCCCCAAACAGGGGTGGGAACTGGGGCCAACGTCCTGACTTTC
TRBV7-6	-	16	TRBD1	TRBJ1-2	CASSFLGNRGDYGYTF	TGTGCCAGCAGCTTTCTAGGAAACAGGGGTGACTATGGCTACACCTTC
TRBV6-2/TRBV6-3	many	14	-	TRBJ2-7	CASSRDRGAYEQYF	TGTGCCAGCAGCCGGGACCGCGGGGCGTACGAGCAGTACTTC
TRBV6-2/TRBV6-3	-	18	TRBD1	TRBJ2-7	CASSYSRFRGQDTYEQYF	TGTGCCAGCAGTTACTCGAGATTCAGGGGACAGGACACCTACGAGCAGTACTTC
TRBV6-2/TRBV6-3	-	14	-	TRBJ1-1	CASSDGGSSAEAFF	TGTGCCAGCAGTGACGGGGGTTCATCTGCTGAAGCTTTCTTT
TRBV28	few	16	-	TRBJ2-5	CASSHTRGGRSETQYF	TGTGCCAGCAGCCACACCCGAGGGGGGAGAAGCGAGACCCAGTACTTC
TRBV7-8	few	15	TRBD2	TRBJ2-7	CASSLVVAGDYEQYF	TGTGCCAGCAGCTTAGTTGTAGCGGGGGACTACGAGCAGTACTTC
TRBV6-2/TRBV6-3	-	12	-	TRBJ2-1	CASSYHRNEQFF	TGTGCCAGCAGTTACCACCGAAATGAGCAGTTCTTC
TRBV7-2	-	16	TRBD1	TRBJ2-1	CANSLATGHSYNEQFF	TGTGCCAACAGCTTAGCGACAGGGCACTCCTACAATGAGCAGTTCTTC
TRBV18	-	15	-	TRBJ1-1	CASSPNGEMNTEAFF	TGTGCCAGCTCACCAAATGGGGAAATGAACACTGAAGCTTTCTTT
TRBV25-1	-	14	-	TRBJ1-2	CATSRGLANYGYTF	TGTGCCACTTCACGCGGATTAGCTAACTATGGCTACACCTTC
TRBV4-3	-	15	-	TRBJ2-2	CASSQGQGFTGELFF	TGCGCCAGCAGCCAAGGGCAGGGGTTCACCGGGGAGCTGTTTTTT
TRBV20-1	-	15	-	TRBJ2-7	CSARGYRQPSYEQYF	TGCAGTGCTAGAGGATATAGACAGCCCTCCTACGAGCAGTACTTC
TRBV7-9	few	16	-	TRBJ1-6	CASSRETGNYNSPLHF	TGTGCCAGCAGCCGAGAGACAGGAAACTATAATTCACCCCTCCACTTT
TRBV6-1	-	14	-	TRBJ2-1	CASSDRALHDEQFF	TGTGCCAGCAGTGACAGGGCTCTACACGATGAGCAGTTCTTC
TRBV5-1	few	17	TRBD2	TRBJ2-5	CASSPGLAGGLQETQYF	TGCGCCAGCAGCCCGGGACTAGCGGGGGGACTGCAAGAGACCCAGTACTTC
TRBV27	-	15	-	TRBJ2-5	CASSLAPGLQETQYF	TGTGCCAGCAGTTTAGCGCCAGGGCTACAAGAGACCCAGTACTTC
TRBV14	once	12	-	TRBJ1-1	CASSQPQGPAFF	TGTGCCAGCAGCCAGCCGCAGGGGCCCGCTTTCTTT
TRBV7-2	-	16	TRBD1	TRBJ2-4	CASSYTTGTVKNIQYF	TGTGCCAGCAGCTATACGACCGGGACAGTGAAAAACATTCAGTACTTC
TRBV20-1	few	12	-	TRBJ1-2	CSAREGPGGYTF	TGCAGTGCTAGAGAGGGACCGGGAGGCTACACCTTC
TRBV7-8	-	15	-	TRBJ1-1	CASSLAMGASTEAFF	TGTGCCAGCAGCTTAGCGATGGGGGCGAGTACTGAAGCTTTCTTT
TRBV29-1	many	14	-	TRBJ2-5	CSVTQVQGSETQYF	TGCAGCGTGACACAGGTCCAAGGGTCAGAGACCCAGTACTTC
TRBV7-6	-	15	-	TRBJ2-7	CASSPVVLSSYEQYF	TGTGCCAGCAGCCCAGTTGTTTTGAGCTCCTACGAGCAGTACTTC
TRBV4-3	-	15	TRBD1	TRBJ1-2	CASSQEGGRGHGYTF	TGCGCCAGCAGCCAAGAAGGGGGCAGGGGCCATGGCTACACCTTC
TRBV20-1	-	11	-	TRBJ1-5	CSAREGQPQHF	TGCAGTGCTAGAGAGGGACAGCCCCAGCATTTT
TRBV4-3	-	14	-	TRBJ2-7	CASSRPGPDNEQYF	TGCGCCAGCAGCCGCCCGGGACCAGACAATGAGCAGTACTTC
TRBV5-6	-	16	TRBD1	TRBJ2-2	CASSLPGGEDTGELFF	TGTGCCAGCAGCTTGCCAGGGGGAGAAGACACCGGGGAGCTGTTTTTT
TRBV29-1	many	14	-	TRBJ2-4	CSVEDSRTHGIQYF	TGCAGCGTTGAGGACAGCCGAACCCATGGGATTCAGTACTTC
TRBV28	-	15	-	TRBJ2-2	CASIRGTGRAGELFF	TGTGCCAGCATTCGGGGCACAGGACGGGCCGGGGAGCTGTTTTTT
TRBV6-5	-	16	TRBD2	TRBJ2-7	CASSYSRAGAYNEQYF	TGTGCCAGCAGTTACTCGAGAGCGGGGGCCTACAATGAGCAGTACTTC
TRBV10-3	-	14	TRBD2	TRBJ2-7	CAISEGSGSYEQYF	TGTGCCATCAGTGAGGGTAGCGGGAGTTACGAGCAGTACTTC
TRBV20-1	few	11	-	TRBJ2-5	CSAPIQGSTYF	TGCAGTGCTCCGATCCAGGGGTCCACGTACTTC
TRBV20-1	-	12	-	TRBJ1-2	CSAGAANYGYTF	TGCAGTGCGGGGGCTGCTAACTATGGCTACACCTTC
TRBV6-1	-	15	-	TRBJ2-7	CASSEARGAAYEQYF	TGTGCCAGCAGTGAAGCGCGAGGGGCGGCTTACGAGCAGTACTTC
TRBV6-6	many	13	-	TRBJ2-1	CASSYSSGLEQFF	TGTGCCAGCAGTTACTCTAGCGGATTAGAGCAGTTCTTC
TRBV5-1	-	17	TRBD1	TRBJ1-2	CASSPRTGEFSNYGYTF	TGCGCCAGCAGCCCCAGGACAGGGGAGTTCTCTAACTATGGCTACACCTTC